This T cell receptor beta chain comes out of a study of control samples from healthy donors and cancer patients. Clones were sequenced by immunoSEQ multiplex PCR, and TCRdb holds only the in-frame ones, with some missing. This table has 260,000 or so clones, more than 65% appearing once. The sequence was collected from a woman aged 55-70 years with lung cancer. The sequenced sample was PBMCs.

CDR3 in DNA: TGTGCCAGCAGACAGGACGGGAACTATGGCTACACCTTC. The encoded protein is CASRQDGNYGYTF. The rearrangement uses TRBV5-6 and TRBJ1-2, with D possibly matching TRBD1 (5 bases). V lost 5 bases to trimming and J lost 2 bases, with 10 bases between them. Germline assignment: CDR1 SGHDT and CDR2 YYEEEE. The length of the CDR3 is 13 residues.